A single sample is the source of the 19 T cell receptor beta chains below, sequenced in a study of blood T cell repertoires in COVID-19. Clones were read by immunoSEQ multiplex PCR, and TCRdb kept only the in-frame ones, dropping some. This sample carries some 400,000 clones, over 75% of them seen once, and the ten largest clones take approximately 2.5%. Sequenced: peripheral blood. These receptors were collected from a woman between 55 and 75 years old with COVID-19, enrolled during active disease.

The V and J genes are TRBV7-9 and TRBJ1-5, with D perhaps TRBD1 (6 bases). Germline V gene sequence: CDR1 SEHNR, CDR2 FQNEAQ (reference sequence). Trimming removed 11 bases at V and 2 bases at J, with 13 bases between. The CDR3 consists of 13 residues. Written as DNA, the CDR3 is TGTGCCTCACAGGGTAGCGGCAATCAGCCCCAGCATTTT. Protein product: CASQGSGNQPQHF.

The rearrangement links TRBV3-1 (or the pseudogene TRBV3-2) to TRBJ2-2, with 8 nucleotides matching TRBD2. From germline, CDR1 is LGHDT and CDR2 YNNKEL (reference sequence). V lost 4 bases to trimming and J lost 4 bases; unmatched junction nucleotides: 8. The CDR3 consists of 16 residues. As DNA, the CDR3 is TGTGCCAGCAGCCGGGTCGGGGGGGCCCCCACCGGGGAGCTGTTTTTT. The encoded protein is CASSRVGGAPTGELFF.

The V gene is TRBV5-1, the J gene TRBJ1-2; 8 positions agree with TRBD1. The length of the CDR3 is 14 residues. Unmatched junction bases numbered 6, after V lost 0 bases and J lost 8 bases. Germline V gene sequence: CDR1 SGHRS, CDR2 YFSETQ. CDR3 sequence (DNA): TGCGCCAGCAGCTTGGATGGACAGGGAAGCGGCTACACCTTC. This sequence encodes CASSLDGQGSGYTF.

In this sample, this clone turned up once. V and J are TRBV12-3 or TRBV12-4 and TRBJ2-7; 8 bases are a match to TRBD1. The CDR3 consists of 13 residues. J lost 2 bases, V lost 5 bases, and 2 bases had no gene match. CDR3: CASSRTGTYEQYF. CDR3 in DNA: TGTGCCAGCAGTAGGACAGGGACCTACGAGCAGTACTTC.

The CDR3 reads CAWTGLAGPPDTQYF. The CDR3 bases are TGTGCCTGGACCGGACTAGCCGGCCCCCCAGATACGCAGTATTTT. This chain joins TRBV30 and TRBJ2-3, with 8 bases aligning to TRBD2. The V gene end was trimmed by 4 bases and the J gene end by 4 bases; junction bases not matched to a gene: 10. The CDR3 totals 15 residues. Germline V lookup: CDR1 GTSNPN, CDR2 SVGIG (reference sequence).

CDR3 coding DNA: TGTGCCAGCAGAAAGACAGGATCCACTGAAGCTTTCTTT. Translating gives CASRKTGSTEAFF. V is TRBV5-4 and J is TRBJ1-1; perhaps TRBD1 as D (6 bases). The CDR3 runs 13 residues. The V and J ends lost 5 bases and 4 bases respectively, with 12 bases between them. CDR1 is SGHNT, CDR2 YYREEE, per germline (reference sequence).

V and J are TRBV11-2 and TRBJ2-5; no definite D call. V was trimmed by 5 bases and J by 7 bases, leaving 8 bases between them. Germline loops: CDR1 SGHAT, CDR2 FQNNGV. The CDR3 length is 11 residues. The CDR3 coding sequence is TGTGCCAGCAGCCCCGGTGGGACCCAGTACTTC. Translation: CASSPGGTQYF.

V and J are TRBV28 and TRBJ2-7, with D perhaps matching TRBD2 (5 bases). V lost 6 bases, J lost 1 base, and 16 bases lay in between. Germline CDR1 reads MDHEN; CDR2 reads SYDVKM. The CDR3 is 15 amino acids. The CDR3 DNA sequence: TGTGCCAGCAGCTTCGGGGAAGACGTTTCCTACGAGCAGTACTTC. Translation gives CASSFGEDVSYEQYF.

The V gene is TRBV5-1, the J gene TRBJ1-1; 10 bases match TRBD1. V shed 6 bases and J 4 bases; nucleotides not matched to a gene: 3. Germline CDR1 and CDR2: SGHRS and YFSETQ. This CDR3 region has 13 residues. The CDR3 DNA sequence: TGCGCCAGCACCGACAGGGGGCTCACTGAAGCTTTCTTT. Encoded protein: CASTDRGLTEAFF.

V and J are TRBV7-2 and TRBJ1-5; D unclear. The V end was cut by 5 bases, the J end by 0 bases, with 14 bases between. CDR3 length: 16 residues. CDR1 and CDR2 from the germline V gene are SGHTA and FQGNSA. The CDR3 here is CASSPLSPYSNQPQHF. The CDR3 DNA reads as TGTGCCAGCAGCCCCTTGAGCCCTTATAGCAATCAGCCCCAGCATTTT.

The chain recombines TRBV5-4 with TRBJ2-3, with 10 bases fitting TRBD1. This CDR3 spans 16 amino acids. The J segment lost 3 bases and the V segment lost 6 bases, leaving 10 bases of the junction unmatched. Germline V gene sequence: CDR1 SGHNT, CDR2 YYREEE (reference sequence). The CDR3 spells CASKSAGGQGTDTQYF. The CDR3 nucleotides read TGTGCCAGCAAAAGTGCAGGGGGACAGGGGACAGATACGCAGTATTTT. The complete variable domain, with remaining parts taken from reference TRBV5-4 and TRBJ2-3, reads ETGVTQSPTHLIKTRGQQVTLRCSSQSGHNTVSWYQQALGQGPQFIFQYYREEENGRGNFPPRFSGLQFPNYSSELNVNALELDDSALYLCASKSAGGQGTDTQYFGPGTRLTVL.

A single count supports this clone. The J gene is TRBJ2-1, the V gene TRBV7-3, with TRBD1 as a possible D gene (6 bases). Germline assignment: CDR1 SGHTA and CDR2 FQGTGA. V was cut by 3 bases and J by 9 bases, with 12 bases left in between. The CDR3 covers 13 residues. The CDR3 loop reads CASSLDSPGEQFF. The CDR3 coding sequence is TGTGCCAGCAGCTTGGACAGTCCGGGTGAGCAGTTCTTC. Filled out from reference TRBV7-3 and TRBJ2-1, the complete variable domain reads GAGVSQTPSNKVTEKGKYVELRCDPISGHTALYWYRQSLGQGPEFLIYFQGTGAADDSGLPNDRFFAVRPEGSVSTLKIQRTERGDSAVYLCASSLDSPGEQFFGPGTRLTVL.

The chain has TRBV2 and TRBJ2-6, with 7 positions matching TRBD2. CDR1 is SNHLY, CDR2 FYNNEI, per germline. This CDR3 region has 15 residues. V gave up 4 bases and J gave up 0 bases; unmatched junction bases: 0. The CDR3 DNA sequence: TGTGCCAGCAGTGCGGGGGGCTCTGGGGCCAACGTCCTGACTTTC. It specifies CASSAGGSGANVLTF.

The DNA for the CDR3 is TGTGCCAGCAGTCCCGGGACAGGGTTGGATACGCAGTATTTT. Translation: CASSPGTGLDTQYF. The chain employs TRBV6-2 or TRBV6-3 and TRBJ2-3, with 9 bases that match TRBD1. This CDR3 has 14 residues. Germline V gene sequence: CDR1 MNHEY, CDR2 SVGEGT. V lost 5 bases, J lost 6 bases, and 6 bases stayed unmatched.

The J gene is TRBJ2-5, the V gene TRBV7-2, with TRBD2 matching over 7 bases. The CDR3 spans 16 residues. The germline gives CDR1 SGHTA, CDR2 FQGNSA. V lost 1 base to trimming and J lost 1 base; unmatched junction nucleotides: 6. CDR3 sequence (DNA): TGTGCCAGCAGCTTAGGAGGCCGGGGGGTCCAAGAGACCCAGTACTTC. It specifies CASSLGGRGVQETQYF.

The count of this clone is one. V is TRBV27 and J is TRBJ1-1, with D perhaps TRBD1 (5 bases). Trimming shortened V by 3 bases and J by 3 bases, and 11 bases separated the two germline ends. CDR3 length: 14 residues. CDR1 and CDR2 from the germline V gene are MNHEY and SMNVEV (reference sequence). The CDR3 coding sequence is TGTGCCAGCAGTTTCCGACAGCGAGACACTGAAGCTTTCTTT. It yields the protein CASSFRQRDTEAFF.

The chain has TRBV2 and TRBJ1-6; 9 nucleotides line up with TRBD1. After removal of 7 bases from V and 2 bases from J, the junction contained 6 bases not matched to a gene. CDR1 SNHLY and CDR2 FYNNEI come from the germline V gene. The CDR3 is made up of 16 amino acids. The CDR3 sequence: CASKIQGAAYNSPLHF. CDR3 bases: TGTGCCAGCAAGATACAGGGGGCCGCCTATAATTCACCCCTCCACTTT.

The chain employs TRBV5-1 and TRBJ2-7; unclear D gene. The CDR3 covers 14 residues. Germline V lookup: CDR1 SGHRS, CDR2 YFSETQ. V lost 3 bases, J lost 2 bases, and 12 bases lay in between. The CDR3 loop is CASSSGLGAYEQYF. CDR3 in DNA: TGCGCCAGCAGCTCCGGTCTGGGCGCCTACGAGCAGTACTTC.

This chain uses TRBV5-4 with TRBJ2-7; 11 nucleotides match TRBD1. The ends lost 1 base at V and 7 bases at J; junction bases unmatched: 7. The CDR3 is 15 amino acids. CDR1 and CDR2 (germline): SGHNT, YYREEE (reference sequence). The CDR3 DNA reads as TGTGCCAGCAGCTTGTGGGGACAGGGGGTCGGGGAGCAGTACTTC. Translated, it gives CASSLWGQGVGEQYF.